This T cell receptor beta chain was retrieved from a study of cytomegalovirus exposure and HLA in healthy donors. General observations from the study: Most subjects had HLA-A and HLA-B alleles reportedly predicted accurately by TCR beta sequences.

Concerning this clone: The target antigen is unknown.

PCR employed 60 Vbeta and 13 Jbeta primers. Only in-frame clones appear in the TCRdb table, and some are missing; sequencing was by immunoSEQ multiplex PCR. Among more than 150,000 clones listed, 76% were seen once. Sequencing was done on a sample of PBMCs. This receptor was obtained from a man aged 18 to 35 in good health and CMV-seronegative.

In DNA, the CDR3 is TGTGCCACCAGCCGCGGGGGGTCAAGTTTCTCCGGGGAGCTGTTTTTT. Amino acids: CATSRGGSSFSGELFF. V usage is TRBV15 and J usage is TRBJ2-2, with 8 nucleotides matching TRBD2. Germline-derived CDR1 and CDR2 are LNHNV and YYDKDF (reference sequence). V was pared by 5 bases and J by 6 bases, with 11 bases of the junction left unmatched. CDR3 length: 16 residues.